This TCR beta chain was identified in a study of human T cells and chemical hapten exposure. TCRdb analysed the RACE reads with MiXCR anew, one entry per CDR3 protein. The data show some 53,000 distinct CDR3 sequences, with approximately 9.9% seen just once and around 2% held by the top ten. V shed 7 bases, J shed 7 bases, and the junction held 9 bases outside the gene matches. The CDR3 totals 14 residues. This clonotype was counted only a few times. As to time point: patch test 1, 2 weeks after DPC sensitization. Treatment specified: therapeutic diphenylcyclopropenone sensitization with weekly scalp DPC. Unfractionated whole blood was the source from which total RNA was extracted.

The receptor's source is a woman between 40 and 55 years old with alopecia areata. Some clones in this sample may be carry-over from other donors' samples. The chain links TRBV12-3 or TRBV12-4 to TRBJ2-1, with 8 bases aligning to TRBD1. The specimen comprised whole blood, sampled in connection with sensitization to the hapten diphenylcyclopropenone (DPC). CDR3: CASTVTGGRNEQFF. Written as DNA, the CDR3 is TGTGCCAGCACCGTAACAGGGGGGAGGAATGAGCAGTTCTTC.